This T cell receptor beta chain appears in the sequencing data of a study of T cell responses to AZD1222 COVID-19 vaccine. On this clone: Its target is unknown.

The repertoire was sequenced with immunoSEQ multiplex PCR; TCRdb's copy has only in-frame clones and lacks some. The data hold about 81,000 clones, with over 80% observed a single time. The germline V and J ends were trimmed by 4 bases and 6 bases, with 17 bases remaining between them. This CDR3 is built from 15 residues. Germline V gene sequence: CDR1 SGHNT, CDR2 YYREEE (reference sequence). Analyses pooled second doses at about 4 or about 12 weeks. Study observations and caveats: Without day 14 samples, only post-peak T cell repertoires were studied. Vaccine-associated CD4 TCRs spanned spike, dominant at 160-218 and 743-854.

The input for sequencing was peripheral blood, taken 28 days after the second AZD1222 dose. The V and J genes are TRBV5-4 and TRBJ2-1; D gene unclear. This clonotype was sampled from an adult who received the AZD1222 COVID-19 vaccine. As DNA, the CDR3 is TGTGCCAGCAGCGCCCCGGCTTCGTCCGCCAATGAGCAGTTCTTC. It specifies CASSAPASSANEQFF. The variable domain in full, completed from reference TRBV5-4 and TRBJ2-1, reads ETGVTQSPTHLIKTRGQQVTLRCSSQSGHNTVSWYQQALGQGPQFIFQYYREEENGRGNFPPRFSGLQFPNYSSELNVNALELDDSALYLCASSAPASSANEQFFGPGTRLTVL.